These 21 T cell receptor beta chains share one sample of origin, sequenced in a study of CD8 T cells in ankylosing spondylitis. TCRdb re-derived calls from the 5' RACE reads in MiXCR, one entry per CDR3 protein. Of about 320,000 distinct CDR3 sequences listed, more than 9% are singletons. The specimen sequenced was blood, either unsorted or a sorted T cell fraction (not recorded which). The receptors were sampled from a female donor with ankylosing spondylitis or in good health (not recorded which).

This clonotype was observed a few times. The CDR3 loop is CASSLRQGVADTQYF. CDR3 nucleotide sequence: TGTGCCAGCAGCTTAAGACAGGGGGTGGCAGATACGCAGTATTTT. The chain carries TRBV7-8 and TRBJ2-3, with 9 bases lining up with TRBD1. The CDR3 covers 15 residues. Germline V gives CDR1 SGHVS, CDR2 FQNEAQ. V shed 2 bases and J 4 bases; nucleotides not matched to a gene: 4.

This clonotype was counted many times. The chain has TRBV12-3 or TRBV12-4 and TRBJ1-5; no reliable D call. The CDR3 has 12 residues. Between the trimmed V and J ends, which lost 2 bases and 4 bases, there was a span of 3 bases. The CDR3 reads CASSLNNQPQHF. CDR3 nucleotide sequence: TGTGCCAGCAGTTTAAATAATCAGCCCCAGCATTTT.

Ten or more counts support this clonotype. The V gene is TRBV18, the J gene TRBJ2-7, with TRBD2 as a possible D gene (6 bases). CDR1 and CDR2 from the germline V gene are KGHSH and LQKENI. V dropped 0 bases and J dropped 7 bases, with 10 bases sitting between them. The CDR3 consists of 13 residues. In DNA form, the CDR3 reads TGTGCCAGCTCACCACCGGCCCGGGAGGAGCAGTACTTC. Translation gives CASSPPAREEQYF.

This clonotype occurred many times. This chain's CDR3 is CASSTGTYNEQFF. Written as DNA, the CDR3 is TGCGCCAGCAGCACCGGAACCTACAATGAGCAGTTCTTC. V is TRBV5-1 and J is TRBJ2-1; unclear D gene. Germline-derived CDR1 and CDR2 are SGHRS and YFSETQ. This CDR3 has 13 amino acids. Trimming took 4 bases from V and 2 from J, leaving 7 bases between them.

There are a few counts of this clonotype. The rearrangement uses TRBV29-1 and TRBJ2-1; D not certain. Per the germline V gene, CDR1 is SQVTM and CDR2 is ANQGSEA. This CDR3 comprises 14 residues. V gave up 2 bases and J gave up 0 bases, with 8 bases separating them. The CDR3 nucleotides are TGCAGCGTTGAAAAAGAAAGCTCCTACAATGAGCAGTTCTTC. It specifies CSVEKESSYNEQFF.

This clonotype was recorded at least ten times. CDR3 nucleotides: TGTGCCAGCAGCTTGGGCAGGGCGTATGGCTACACCTTC. Translated: CASSLGRAYGYTF. This chain uses TRBV5-6 with TRBJ1-2; D might be TRBD1 (5 bases). Trimming left V 0 bases short and J 5 bases short, with 8 bases between. Germline CDR1 SGHDT, CDR2 YYEEEE. This CDR3 spans 13 amino acids.

In this sample, this clonotype turned up a few times. The rearrangement joins TRBV7-2 to TRBJ2-5; 12 positions match TRBD2. V lost 5 bases and J lost 5; bases outside the gene matches: 9. Looked up from germline, CDR1 is SGHTA and CDR2 is FQGNSA. This CDR3 is built from 16 residues. Written as DNA, the CDR3 is TGTGCCAGCAGCAATCAAGGACTAGCGGGAAGTGAGACCCAGTACTTC. It encodes CASSNQGLAGSETQYF.

V is TRBV5-5 and J is TRBJ1-1, with D perhaps TRBD1 (6 bases). Germline CDR1 SGHKS, CDR2 YYEKEE (reference sequence). The CDR3 runs to 14 residues. V was pared by 4 bases and J by 5 bases, with 15 bases between. Here the CDR3 DNA reads TGTGCCAGCAGCCCCTGGGGGCCCGAAACTGAAGCTTTCTTT. Translating it yields CASSPWGPETEAFF.

Many counts were recorded for this clonotype. V usage is TRBV10-3 and J usage is TRBJ2-1; D is possibly TRBD2 (5 bases). Trimming took off 6 bases at V and 5 bases at J, with 11 bases between the two ends. This CDR3 has 13 residues. Germline CDR1 and CDR2: ENHRY and SYGVKD. CDR3 loop: CAIRWERNNEQFF. CDR3 nucleotides: TGTGCCATCAGGTGGGAGAGAAACAATGAGCAGTTCTTC.

This clonotype was detected many times. V usage is TRBV11-1 and J usage is TRBJ1-4; D remains ambiguous. Trimming pared 5 bases from V and 0 bases from J, leaving 19 bases between. From germline, CDR1 is SGHAT and CDR2 FQDESV (reference sequence). The CDR3 length is 18 residues. The CDR3 spells CASSLLDGNPATNEKLFF. DNA for the CDR3: TGTGCCAGCAGCCTCCTGGACGGGAACCCTGCAACTAATGAAAAACTGTTTTTT.

In its sample, this clonotype was seen many times. The V gene is TRBV7-2, the J gene TRBJ2-7; TRBD2 matches at 11 bases. Losses at the gene ends were 7 bases for V and 4 bases for J; bases not matched to a gene: 9. Germline CDR1 reads SGHTA; CDR2 reads FQGNSA. There are 15 residues in the CDR3. The CDR3 nucleotides read TGTGCCAGCACTCATTCTAGCGGGGGGCCGTACGAGCAGTACTTC. Translated: CASTHSSGGPYEQYF.

This clonotype appeared many times. This sequence joins TRBV9 and TRBJ2-1; D gene ambiguous. This CDR3 has 16 amino acids. V lost 3 bases and J lost 2, with 15 bases in between. Germline CDR1 is SGDLS and CDR2 is YYNGEE. CDR3 sequence: CASSAKPNLPYNEQFF. The CDR3, as DNA: TGTGCCAGCAGCGCGAAACCCAACCTCCCCTACAATGAGCAGTTCTTC.

This clonotype has at least ten counts. The chain joins TRBV5-1 to TRBJ2-3, with D tentatively TRBD2 (5 bases). Deletions cut 3 bases from V and 4 bases from J, with 12 bases between. CDR1 and CDR2 from the germline V gene are SGHRS and YFSETQ. The CDR3 covers 14 residues. In DNA, the CDR3 is TGCGCCAGCAGCTCCGGAGGAGGCGCAGATACGCAGTATTTT. Its translation: CASSSGGGADTQYF.

This clonotype was counted many times. The CDR3 here is CASSRGEAFF. In DNA form, the CDR3 reads TGTGCCAGCAGCCGAGGGGAAGCTTTCTTT. The chain combines TRBV5-8 with TRBJ1-1; D not certain. V lost 4 bases, J lost 8 bases, and 6 bases lay in between. Germline-derived CDR1 and CDR2 are SGHTS and YDEGEE. The CDR3 has 10 residues.

As to this clonotype: A much bigger clone sits one base away, suggesting this may be a read error. This chain uses TRBV5-8 with TRBJ2-7; D unresolved. The CDR3 has 14 amino acids. Germline lookup yields CDR1 SGHTS and CDR2 YDEGEE. The V and J ends lost 0 bases and 3 bases respectively, with 10 bases between them. In DNA, the CDR3 is TGTGCCAGCAGCTTGGACATACTGAACTACGAGCAGTACTTC. Translation: CASSLDILNYEQYF.

The chain uses TRBV5-5 and TRBJ2-2; 10 nucleotides align to TRBD2. The junction had 2 bases not matched to a gene; V was cut back by 5 bases and J by 1 base. Germline V CDR1 and CDR2: SGHKS, YYEKEE (reference sequence). The CDR3 spans 15 residues. Here the CDR3 reads CASSRLAGNTGELFF. In nucleotides, the CDR3 is TGTGCCAGCAGTCGACTAGCGGGGAACACCGGGGAGCTGTTTTTT.

The J gene is TRBJ1-1, the V gene TRBV5-1, with D possibly being TRBD1 (5 bases). V gave up 2 bases and J gave up 4 bases, with 15 bases separating them. The CDR3 totals 15 residues. CDR1 SGHRS and CDR2 YFSETQ come from the germline V gene. CDR3 residues: CASSLATAKGTEAFF. CDR3 nucleotides: TGCGCCAGCAGCTTAGCGACAGCAAAGGGCACTGAAGCTTTCTTT.

The sample holds many counts of this clonotype. The J gene is TRBJ2-6, the V gene TRBV2; 13 bases match TRBD2. After removal of 2 bases from V and 4 bases from J, the junction contained 8 bases not matched to a gene. The CDR3 is 19 amino acids. The germline gives CDR1 SNHLY, CDR2 FYNNEI. CDR3 loop: CASSEFGLAGELGANVLTF. As DNA, the CDR3 is TGTGCCAGCAGTGAATTCGGACTAGCGGGAGAATTGGGGGCCAACGTCCTGACTTTC.

This clonotype turned up a few times. A junction end diverges from the germline sequence, so it may reflect a read error. V and J are TRBV20-1 and TRBJ2-7; possibly TRBD2 for D (7 bases). Per the germline V gene, CDR1 is DFQATT and CDR2 is SNEGSKA (reference sequence). The CDR3 consists of 16 residues. In DNA form, the CDR3 reads TGCTGTGCTAGAGATGCGGGGGACATCGGCCGGTACGAGCAGTACTTC. This encodes CCARDAGDIGRYEQYF.

The count of this clonotype is one. This rearrangement joins TRBV15 to TRBJ2-3; 11 bases map to TRBD2. Per the germline V gene, CDR1 is LNHNV and CDR2 is YYDKDF (reference sequence). This CDR3 is built from 24 residues. The ends lost 4 bases at V and 4 bases at J; junction bases unmatched: 31. CDR3 protein: CATSIRGGTNRDSTSGTRADTQYF. DNA of the CDR3: TGTGCCACCAGCATAAGGGGAGGGACCAACCGGGATTCGACTAGCGGGACGAGGGCAGATACGCAGTATTTT.

This clonotype turned up a few times. V is TRBV28 and J is TRBJ1-2, with no clear D. The CDR3 runs 12 residues. CDR1 and CDR2 from the germline V gene are MDHEN and SYDVKM. Trimming shortened V by 5 bases and J by 5 bases, and 9 bases separated the two germline ends. The CDR3 protein is CASSPHSYGYTF. CDR3 in DNA: TGTGCCAGCAGTCCGCACTCTTATGGCTACACCTTC.